These 18 T cell receptor beta chains share one sample of origin, sequenced in a study of spatial heterogeneity in lung cancer. Time point here: sample taken at primary tumor resection. TCRdb re-called the 5' RACE reads with MiXCR, one entry per CDR3 protein. This table holds around 3,500 distinct CDR3 sequences, roughly 9.8% found once. The sequences come from normal lung tissue next to the tumor, collected at surgery. These receptors originate from a male donor with early-stage non-small cell lung cancer.

At least ten counts were recorded for this clonotype. The genes are TRBV5-1 and TRBJ2-1, with 9 bases aligning to TRBD1. Germline values: CDR1 SGHRS, CDR2 YFSETQ. Trimming took 4 bases from V and 8 from J; bases not matched to a gene: 10. The CDR3 totals 15 residues. DNA for the CDR3: TGCGCCAGCAGCCTGAGACAGGGGGATAGGGATGAGCAGTTCTTC. Protein: CASSLRQGDRDEQFF.

This clonotype was seen ten or more times. In DNA form, the CDR3 reads TGTGCCAGCAGAACGACAGGGGGCTATGGCTACACCTTC. Translating gives CASRTTGGYGYTF. The J gene is TRBJ1-2, the V gene TRBV27; 9 bases fit TRBD1. With 6 bases clipped from V and 4 bases from J, the junction kept 3 bases outside the gene matches. This CDR3 spans 13 amino acids. CDR1 and CDR2 (germline): MNHEY, SMNVEV (reference sequence).

This clonotype is judged medium-sized (0.01 to 0.1%). The CDR3 DNA is TGTGCCAGCAGCCAAGCCGGGGACAATGAGCAGTTCTTC. Translation gives CASSQAGDNEQFF. The rearrangement links TRBV3-1 to TRBJ2-1; tentatively, D is TRBD2 (5 bases). The V end lost 1 base, the J end lost 5 bases, and 6 bases lay between the germline ends. This CDR3 comprises 13 residues. CDR1 and CDR2 (germline): LGHDT, YNNKEL (reference sequence).

By frequency in the sample, this clonotype is medium-sized. This chain uses TRBV19 with TRBJ2-2; possibly TRBD2 for D (6 bases). The V end was cut by 4 bases, the J end by 5 bases, with 11 bases between. CDR3 size: 14 residues. The germline V gene has CDR1 LNHDA and CDR2 SQIVND (reference sequence). The CDR3 loop reads CASSSLAPTGELFF. In nucleotides, the CDR3 is TGTGCCAGTAGTAGTCTAGCGCCAACCGGGGAGCTGTTTTTT.

This clonotype was recorded many times. V gene TRBV11-1 combines with J gene TRBJ2-2; D is ambiguous. This CDR3 comprises 14 residues. The V gene lost 1 base and the J gene lost 4 bases, with 7 bases spanning the gap. Germline assignment: CDR1 SGHAT and CDR2 FQDESV (reference sequence). The CDR3 loop reads CASSLGRTTGELFF. In nucleotides, the CDR3 is TGTGCCAGCAGCTTAGGACGGACCACCGGGGAGCTGTTTTTT.

This clonotype counts as medium-sized. This chain uses TRBV11-2 with TRBJ2-6; 8 nucleotides match TRBD1. Germline lookup yields CDR1 SGHAT and CDR2 FQNNGV. Trimming at V came to 3 bases and at J to 0 bases, leaving 4 bases not matched to a gene. CDR3 length: 17 amino acids. For the CDR3, the DNA is TGTGCCAGCAGCTTTAACACAGGGGGCTCTGGGGCCAACGTCCTGACTTTC. This translates into CASSFNTGGSGANVLTF.

Sample share makes this clonotype medium-sized. This chain joins TRBV10-3 and TRBJ1-6; D perhaps matches TRBD1 (5 bases). Germline CDR1 is ENHRY and CDR2 is SYGVKD. Trimming removed 0 bases at V and 7 bases at J, with 13 bases between. This CDR3 region has 16 residues. In DNA, the CDR3 is TGTGCCATCAGTGAGTCAGGGGTCGGGGTAAATTCACCCCTCCACTTT. It codes for CAISESGVGVNSPLHF.

This clonotype is classed as medium-sized. This chain connects TRBV3-1 to TRBJ2-7; unclear D gene. Looked up from germline, CDR1 is LGHDT and CDR2 is YNNKEL (reference sequence). There are 14 residues in the CDR3. V was trimmed by 2 bases and J by 1 base, leaving 9 bases between them. The CDR3 sequence is CASSQRAGSYEQYF. The DNA of the CDR3 is TGTGCCAGCAGCCAACGGGCTGGATCCTACGAGCAGTACTTC.

This clonotype qualifies as medium-sized. The V call is TRBV3-1, the J call TRBJ1-6, with a possible D match to TRBD1 (5 bases). From germline, CDR1 is LGHDT and CDR2 YNNKEL (reference sequence). The CDR3 covers 13 residues. The V and J ends lost 3 bases and 5 bases respectively, with 5 bases between them. The CDR3 DNA sequence: TGTGCCAGCAGCCAGACAGATAATTCACCCCTCCACTTT. Translation: CASSQTDNSPLHF.

In this sample, this clonotype turned up a few times. The chain links TRBV6-1 to TRBJ2-7, with D possibly being TRBD2 (7 bases). Germline-derived CDR1 and CDR2 are MNHNS and SASEGT. Trimming left V 0 bases short and J 3 bases short, with 18 bases between. This CDR3 is 17 amino acids long. The CDR3 protein is CASSEALGGRARYEQYF. CDR3 DNA: TGTGCCAGCAGTGAAGCCCTAGGGGGGAGGGCCCGCTACGAGCAGTACTTC.

This clonotype appeared a few times. CDR3 region: CATSQLLDRRTDTQYF. Written as DNA, the CDR3 is TGTGCCACCAGTCAACTCCTGGACCGCCGCACAGATACGCAGTATTTT. The V and J genes are TRBV15 and TRBJ2-3; D remains unclear. This CDR3 has 16 residues. The V end lost 6 bases, the J end lost 1 base, and 17 bases lay between the germline ends. Germline CDR1 reads LNHNV; CDR2 reads YYDKDF (reference sequence).

This clonotype is classed as medium-sized. This sequence joins TRBV13 and TRBJ2-7, with 9 bases that match TRBD2. CDR3 length equals 16 residues. Germline V gives CDR1 PRHDT, CDR2 FYEKMQ (reference sequence). Trimming cost V 1 base and J 4 bases; bases outside gene matches: 8. The CDR3 loop is CASSLAPGLALYEQYF. Here the CDR3 DNA reads TGTGCCAGCAGCTTAGCCCCGGGACTAGCCCTTTACGAGCAGTACTTC.

This clonotype is medium-sized in the sample. The rearrangement uses TRBV5-6 and TRBJ1-6; TRBD1 matches at 7 bases. Germline CDR1 SGHDT, CDR2 YYEEEE. Trimming took 4 bases from V and 9 from J; bases not matched to a gene: 10. This CDR3 has 15 residues. CDR3 residues: CASSLPTDRASPLHF. The CDR3 nucleotides read TGTGCCAGCAGCCTACCAACAGACAGGGCTTCACCCCTCCACTTT.

This clonotype came up many times. The chain is built from TRBV5-1 and TRBJ2-2; D is unresolved. Germline values: CDR1 SGHRS, CDR2 YFSETQ. The V and J ends lost 7 bases and 5 bases respectively, with 12 bases between them. The CDR3 extends over 13 amino acids. CDR3 amino acids: CASRGIETGELFF. The CDR3 coding sequence is TGCGCCAGCCGAGGTATTGAAACCGGGGAGCTGTTTTTT.

This clonotype was detected only a few times. V gene TRBV30 combines with J gene TRBJ2-1, with unresolved D. CDR3 length equals 12 residues. V was pared by 0 bases and J by 7 bases, with 7 bases between. Germline V gene lookup returns CDR1 GTSNPN and CDR2 SVGIG (reference sequence). This chain's CDR3 is CAWSVQLNEQFF. DNA of the CDR3: TGTGCCTGGAGTGTACAACTGAATGAGCAGTTCTTC.

The chain joins TRBV7-8 to TRBJ1-1; D call uncertain. The V gene's germline CDR1 is SGHVS and CDR2 FQNEAQ. The CDR3 is 16 amino acids. Trimming took off 1 base at V and 1 base at J, with 13 bases between the two ends. DNA for the CDR3: TGTGCCAGCAGCTTAGGAGTGGAGTGGAGGAACACTGAAGCTTTCTTT. This translates into CASSLGVEWRNTEAFF.

The J gene is TRBJ2-1, the V gene TRBV29-1, with 14 bases identical to TRBD2. This CDR3 is built from 17 residues. Per germline, CDR1 SQVTM and CDR2 ANQGSEA. Trimming cost V 5 bases and J 0 bases; bases outside gene matches: 6. The CDR3 spells CSVSGTSGSLSYNEQFF. As DNA, the CDR3 is TGCAGCGTTTCCGGGACTAGCGGGAGCCTCTCCTACAATGAGCAGTTCTTC.

There are many counts of this clonotype. The V gene is TRBV29-1, the J gene TRBJ2-5; 7 positions match TRBD2. The CDR3 runs to 12 residues. With V trimmed by 3 bases and J by 5 bases, 3 bases remained unmatched. The germline CDR1 and CDR2 sequences are SQVTM and ANQGSEA. Here the CDR3 DNA reads TGCAGCGTTGACGTGGGGGGGGAGACCCAGTACTTC. This sequence encodes CSVDVGGETQYF.